The subject of this entry is one T cell receptor (beta chain). What it binds is unknown. cDNA molecules, individually, were tagged with unique molecular identifiers. TCRdb reprocessed the 5' RACE reads via MiXCR and lists one record per CDR3 protein. The repertoire consists of around 52,000 distinct CDR3 sequences, with approximately 6% occurring once and the leading ten covering over 3.5%. The data were obtained in a study of early T cells in non-severe SARS-CoV-2 infection. As for the study in general: Sequencing used unsorted whole-blood bulk RNA, so chains lack pairing.

This CDR3 is built from 14 residues. Trimming pared 4 bases from V and 0 bases from J, leaving 7 bases between. CDR1 and CDR2 (germline): SGHAT, FQNNGV. Whole-study results and caveats: Lookups in VDJdb leaned toward anti-spike CD8 responses and missed private and CD4 specificities.

The clonotype originates from an adult who was a healthcare worker with PCR-confirmed SARS-CoV-2 infection or an uninfected control (not recorded which). The chain is built from TRBV11-2 and TRBJ1-3; no reliable D call. The sample comprised whole blood. Here the CDR3 reads CASSWVGSGNTIYF. CDR3 nucleotide sequence: TGTGCCAGCAGCTGGGTGGGCTCTGGAAACACCATATATTTT.